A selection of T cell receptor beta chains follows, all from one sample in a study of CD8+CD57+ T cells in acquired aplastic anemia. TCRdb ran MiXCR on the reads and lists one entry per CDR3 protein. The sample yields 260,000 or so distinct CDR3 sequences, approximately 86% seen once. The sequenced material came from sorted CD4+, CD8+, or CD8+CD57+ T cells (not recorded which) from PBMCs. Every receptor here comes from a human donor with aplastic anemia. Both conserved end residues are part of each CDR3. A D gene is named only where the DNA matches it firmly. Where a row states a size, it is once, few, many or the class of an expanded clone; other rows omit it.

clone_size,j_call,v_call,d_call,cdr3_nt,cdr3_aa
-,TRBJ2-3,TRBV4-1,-,TGTGCCAGCAGCGTCTACGGGGCAGATACGCAGTATTTT,CASSVYGADTQYF
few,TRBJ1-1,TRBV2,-,TGTGCCAGCAGGGGAGGGGCGGCAACTGAAGCTTTTTTT,CASRGGAATEAFF
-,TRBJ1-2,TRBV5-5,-,TGTGCCAGCGGCTCCGAGAGGGACGGGCTCGTATATGGCTACACCTTC,CASGSERDGLVYGYTF
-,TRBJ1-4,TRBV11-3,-,TGTGCCAGCAGCTTAGGTCTGGCAGCGACTAATGAAAAACTGTTTTTT,CASSLGLAATNEKLFF
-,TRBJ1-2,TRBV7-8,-,TGTGCCAGCAGCTTGGATCCAGACGGGATAGCATTTGGCTACACCTTC,CASSLDPDGIAFGYTF
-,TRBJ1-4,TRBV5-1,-,TGCGCCAGCAGGGCCCCCGAGGGGGCAACTAATGAAAAACTGTTTTTT,CASRAPEGATNEKLFF
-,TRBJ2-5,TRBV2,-,TGTGCCAGCAGTTTACCAGGAAAAGAGACCCAGTACTTC,CASSLPGKETQYF
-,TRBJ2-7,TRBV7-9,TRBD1,TGTGCCAGCAGCTTAGGTGGGACAGTGGCCTACGAGCAGTACTTC,CASSLGGTVAYEQYF
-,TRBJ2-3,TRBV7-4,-,TGTGCCAGCAGCTCAGGGCTAGGTCCCGATACGCATTATTTT,CASSSGLGPDTHYF
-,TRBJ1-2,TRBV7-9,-,TGTGCCAGCAGCTTGAACGTGGATGGCTACACCTTC,CASSLNVDGYTF
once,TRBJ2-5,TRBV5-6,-,TGTGCCAGCAGCATGGGGAAGGAGCAAGAGACTCAGTACTTC,CASSMGKEQETQYF
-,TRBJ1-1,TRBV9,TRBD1,TGTGCCAGCAGCGCCGGGCCAGGGGGGAGGACTATGGCTTTCTTT,CASSAGPGGRTMAFF
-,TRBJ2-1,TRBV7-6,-,TGTGCCAGCAGCCAAAGGGGACACGCCGGGAATGAGCAGTTCTTC,CASSQRGHAGNEQFF
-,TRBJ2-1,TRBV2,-,TGTGCCAGCAGTGAGGGGGGCAGAAACGGTCAGGTTGACGGGCCATTC,CASSEGGRNGQVDGPF
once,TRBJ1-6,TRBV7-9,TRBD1,TGTGCCAGCAGCTTGGGCGGGGGACAGCGATACCCCCAGCACTTT,CASSLGGGQRYPQHF
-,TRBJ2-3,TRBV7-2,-,TGTGCCAGCAGCTTAACCGCACGGGGGGCAGATTACCATTATTTT,CASSLTARGADYHYF
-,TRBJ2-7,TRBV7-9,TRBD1,TGTGCCAGCAGCCGGGGACAGGGGACCTACGAGCAGTACTTC,CASSRGQGTYEQYF
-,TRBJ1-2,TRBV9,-,-,CASSLGSDTQYFGYTF
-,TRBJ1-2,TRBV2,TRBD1,TGTGCCAGCGGAGGGACAGCCGTCGCCTTGAACACTGACACGTTC,CASGGTAVALNTDTF
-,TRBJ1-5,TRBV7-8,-,TGTGCCAGCAGCTTAGCGGGTAGCAATGAGCCCCAGCATTTT,CASSLAGSNEPQHF
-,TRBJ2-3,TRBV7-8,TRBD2,TGTGCCAGCAGCATATCCGAGACTAGCGGTACCACAGATACGCAGTATTTT,CASSISETSGTTDTQYF
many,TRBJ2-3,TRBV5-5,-,TGTGCCAGCAGCTTGGACGGGGGTCCCGATACGCAGTATTTT,CASSLDGGPDTQYF
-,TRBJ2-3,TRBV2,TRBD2,TGTGCCAGCAGTGGAGCGGGGGGTGCGAATACGGAATCTTTC,CASSGAGGANTESF
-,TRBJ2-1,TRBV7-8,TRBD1,TGTGCCAGCAGCTCTCATCCGTTCGGGACAGAGCAGTCCTTC,CASSSHPFGTEQSF
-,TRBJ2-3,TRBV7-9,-,TGTGCCAGCAGCTTAGCGGGTAGCCCCGATACGCACGTCTTT,CASSLAGSPDTHVF
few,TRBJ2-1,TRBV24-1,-,TGTGCCACCAGTGACGCCGGGACCCCCGCGGACAATGAGCAGTTCTTC,CATSDAGTPADNEQFF
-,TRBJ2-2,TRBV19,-,TGTGCCAGTAGTATAGGTCGAGGGGAGCTGTTTTTT,CASSIGRGELFF
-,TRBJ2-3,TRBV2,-,TGCCCCCCCCGGGACGGGGGCACAGATACGCAGTATTTT,CPPRDGGTDTQYF
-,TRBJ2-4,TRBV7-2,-,TGTGCCAGCAGCGTTCAAAGCAAAGGGGGGAGCGCCAAAAACATTCAGTACTTC,CASSVQSKGGSAKNIQYF
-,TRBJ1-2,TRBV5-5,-,TGTGCCAGCAGCTTGGTCGGTGGCTACACCTTC,CASSLVGGYTF
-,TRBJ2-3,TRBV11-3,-,TGTGCCAGCAGCGCTGGGTCAGACACGCAGTATTTT,CASSAGSDTQYF
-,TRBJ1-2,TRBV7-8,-,TGTGCCAGCAGCTTAGGGCGAGGTCCTGATACCACCTTT,CASSLGRGPDTTF
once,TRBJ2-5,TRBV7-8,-,TGTGCCAGCAGCTTAGCGGGAGGTACAGATACGCCGTATTACTTC,CASSLAGGTDTPYYF
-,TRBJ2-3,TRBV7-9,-,TGCGGGGACGGGGGCTCAGATACGCAGTATTTT,CGDGGSDTQYF
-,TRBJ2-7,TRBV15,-,TGTGCCACCAGCAGGGGCTCCAGCGAAGATGCGCAGTACTTC,CATSRGSSEDAQYF
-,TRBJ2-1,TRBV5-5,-,TGTGCCAGCAGCCTCCGATCGGTCTACAATGAGCAGTTCTTC,CASSLRSVYNEQFF
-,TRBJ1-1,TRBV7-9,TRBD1,TGTGCCAGCAGCCAGGGGGGCGGAGACGGCAAGGAAGATTTCTTT,CASSQGGGDGKEDFF
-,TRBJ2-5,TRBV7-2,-,TGTGCTAGCAGCATTGGGCAGACGTCTCAAGTGACCCAGTACTTC,CASSIGQTSQVTQYF
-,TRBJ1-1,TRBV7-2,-,TGTGCCAGCAGCTTAGCCGGGAGTTACAGGGCCACTGAAGCTTTCTTT,CASSLAGSYRATEAFF
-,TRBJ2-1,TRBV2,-,TGTGCCAGCGGCGTAGTCGCCCGGGAGACGGATGAGCAGTTCTTC,CASGVVARETDEQFF
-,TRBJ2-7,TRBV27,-,TGTGCCAGCAGTTCGCCGGTTGACGAGCAGTACTTC,CASSSPVDEQYF
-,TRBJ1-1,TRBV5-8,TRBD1,TGTGCCAGCAGCATCGGACAGGACCATGACACTGAAGCTTTCTTT,CASSIGQDHDTEAFF
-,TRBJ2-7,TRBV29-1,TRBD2,TGCAGCGTCGAAGATCCTAGCGGGGTCGAGCAGTACTTC,CSVEDPSGVEQYF
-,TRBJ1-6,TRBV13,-,TGTGCCAGCAGTTACAGTTCCTATAATTCACCCCTCCACTTT,CASSYSSYNSPLHF
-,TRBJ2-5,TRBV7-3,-,TGTGCCAGCAGCGCGGGAACAGGGCCCCAAGAGACCCAGTACTTC,CASSAGTGPQETQYF